The 26 T cell receptor beta chains in this list originate from one sample, sequenced in a study of blood T cell repertoires in COVID-19. Sequenced by immunoSEQ multiplex PCR; TCRdb stores in-frame clones only, minus some. The sample contains 80,000 to 90,000 clones, almost 85% of which appear only once. Source material: peripheral blood. The receptors were gathered from a woman older than 75 with acute or convalescent COVID-19.

This clone has more than one count but fewer than ten. V usage is TRBV7-2 and J usage is TRBJ2-7, with 8 bases that match TRBD1. Germline trimming cut 5 bases from V and 6 bases from J; bases unmatched to any gene: 6. This CDR3 is built from 13 residues. CDR1 and CDR2 (germline): SGHTA, FQGNSA. The CDR3 loop is CASSDQGAVEQYF. For the CDR3, the DNA is TGTGCCAGCAGCGATCAGGGGGCGGTCGAGCAGTACTTC.

This rearrangement joins TRBV19 to TRBJ1-5, with 7 bases matching TRBD1. CDR3 length: 16 amino acids. Germline-derived CDR1 and CDR2 are LNHDA and SQIVND (reference sequence). With 2 bases clipped from V and 0 bases from J, the junction kept 4 bases outside the gene matches. In nucleotides, the CDR3 is TGTGCCAGTAGTATAATGGGGACAGCTAGCAATCAGCCCCAGCATTTT. Amino acid sequence: CASSIMGTASNQPQHF. The whole variable domain, filled in from reference TRBV19 and TRBJ1-5, reads DGGITQSPKYLFRKEGQNVTLSCEQNLNHDAMYWYRQDPGQGLRLIYYSQIVNDFQKGDIAEGYSVSREKKESFPLTVTSAQKNPTAFYLCASSIMGTASNQPQHFGDGTRLSIL.

V usage is TRBV5-4 and J usage is TRBJ1-2; TRBD1 aligns across 12 bases. In germline, CDR1 is SGHNT, CDR2 YYREEE (reference sequence). CDR3 length: 17 residues. Trimming at V came to 3 bases and at J to 7 bases, leaving 13 bases not matched to a gene. CDR3 in amino acids: CASSSPGTGGGRRGYTF. CDR3 in DNA: TGTGCCAGCAGCTCGCCCGGGACAGGGGGCGGGCGTCGTGGCTACACCTTC. The whole variable domain, filled in from reference TRBV5-4 and TRBJ1-2, reads ETGVTQSPTHLIKTRGQQVTLRCSSQSGHNTVSWYQQALGQGPQFIFQYYREEENGRGNFPPRFSGLQFPNYSSELNVNALELDDSALYLCASSSPGTGGGRRGYTFGSGTRLTVV.

The chain recombines TRBV2 with TRBJ2-1, with 7 bases that match TRBD1. CDR1 and CDR2 from the germline V gene are SNHLY and FYNNEI. V shed 8 bases and J 8 bases; nucleotides not matched to a gene: 6. The CDR3 consists of 12 residues. CDR3 coding DNA: TGTGCCAGCGGCAGAGGGGGCGATGAGCAGTTCTTC. Its translation is CASGRGGDEQFF.

This clone was detected a few times. This chain joins TRBV18 and TRBJ2-1; D is perhaps TRBD2 (6 bases). V lost 7 bases to trimming and J lost 6 bases, with 10 bases between them. Germline V CDR1 and CDR2: KGHSH, LQKENI. This CDR3 region has 12 residues. CDR3 sequence reads: CASLMGGNEQFF. DNA of the CDR3: TGTGCCAGCTTGATGGGGGGCAATGAGCAGTTCTTC.

The CDR3 spells CASSLEVRASGRRELFF. The CDR3 coding sequence is TGCGCCAGCAGCTTGGAGGTTAGGGCTAGCGGAAGAAGGGAGCTGTTTTTT. This chain connects TRBV5-1 to TRBJ2-2, with 7 bases aligning to TRBD2. With 0 bases clipped from V and 9 bases from J, the junction kept 14 bases outside the gene matches. Germline CDR1 SGHRS, CDR2 YFSETQ. The CDR3 is made up of 17 amino acids.

The rearrangement uses TRBV6-5 and TRBJ2-5; D is perhaps TRBD2 (5 bases). The CDR3 totals 11 residues. Trimming pared 2 bases from V and 7 bases from J, leaving 5 bases between. The germline V gene has CDR1 MNHEY and CDR2 SVGAGI. The CDR3: CASSYGGTQYF. In DNA form, the CDR3 reads TGTGCCAGCAGTTACGGAGGGACCCAGTACTTC.

The gene calls are TRBV9 and TRBJ2-1, with 14 bases aligning to TRBD2. The ends lost 4 bases at V and 4 bases at J; junction bases unmatched: 7. There are 17 residues in the CDR3. Germline-derived CDR1 and CDR2 are SGDLS and YYNGEE. DNA for the CDR3: TGTGCCAGCAGCCCGGGACTAGCGGGGGTCCTTTACAATGAGCAGTTCTTC. Protein: CASSPGLAGVLYNEQFF.

This clone appeared once. The rearrangement uses TRBV4-2 and TRBJ1-4; 7 bases line up with TRBD1. With V trimmed by 0 bases and J by 1 base, 8 bases remained unmatched. CDR3 length: 18 amino acids. Germline CDR1 reads LGHNA; CDR2 reads YNFKEQ. The CDR3 region is CASSQDFPGQKTNEKLFF. The CDR3 coding sequence is TGTGCCAGCAGCCAAGACTTCCCGGGACAGAAAACTAATGAAAAACTGTTTTTT.

This chain connects TRBV9 to TRBJ2-1; D might be TRBD1 (6 bases). The CDR3 loop spans 13 amino acids. CDR1 is SGDLS, CDR2 YYNGEE, per germline. Deletions cut 1 base from V and 5 bases from J, with 7 bases between. Here the CDR3 DNA reads TGTGCCAGCAGCGTACAGGGGCACAATGAGCAGTTCTTC. Translated, it gives CASSVQGHNEQFF.

The V call is TRBV19, the J call TRBJ2-2, with a weak D call TRBD1 (5 bases). Germline V gives CDR1 LNHDA, CDR2 SQIVND (reference sequence). V was shortened by 7 bases and J by 0 bases, with 9 bases between the two germline ends. This CDR3 has 14 residues. CDR3 DNA: TGTGCCAGTAAACAGGAGACGAACACCGGGGAGCTGTTTTTT. Protein sequence: CASKQETNTGELFF.

The chain is built from TRBV6-1 and TRBJ1-6, with D possibly being TRBD1 (5 bases). The CDR3 length is 12 residues. Trimming cost V 1 base and J 13 bases, with 8 bases left between them. Germline lookup yields CDR1 MNHNS and CDR2 SASEGT. CDR3 DNA: TGTGCCAGCAGTGAAGGGGGGGGTCCCCTCCACTTT. Encoded protein: CASSEGGGPLHF.

The chain links TRBV10-3 to TRBJ1-1; weak D call: TRBD1 (6 bases). CDR3 length: 13 residues. V lost 6 bases, J lost 4 bases, and 12 bases lay in between. Germline V gene sequence: CDR1 ENHRY, CDR2 SYGVKD. The CDR3 DNA sequence: TGTGCCATCAGAGAGGGGGGCTCCACTGAAGCTTTCTTT. Translation gives CAIREGGSTEAFF.

The V gene is TRBV18, the J gene TRBJ1-1; a possible D gene is TRBD1 (6 bases). Germline V gene data show CDR1 as KGHSH and CDR2 as LQKENI. V was pared by 7 bases and J by 2 bases, with 14 bases between. The CDR3 extends over 14 amino acids. CDR3 nucleotides: TGTGCCAGCTTATCCGGGACACACAACACTGAAGCTTTCTTT. Translated, it gives CASLSGTHNTEAFF.

The chain carries TRBV27 and TRBJ2-7, with D perhaps TRBD2 (6 bases). Germline lookup yields CDR1 MNHEY and CDR2 SMNVEV (reference sequence). The CDR3 length is 13 residues. The V end was cut by 7 bases, the J end by 0 bases, with 10 bases between. CDR3 region: CASTGGNSYEQYF. The CDR3 DNA is TGTGCCAGCACTGGGGGGAACTCCTACGAGCAGTACTTC.

The chain links TRBV5-6 to TRBJ2-7; 10 bases line up with TRBD1. The CDR3 length is 14 residues. The germline CDR1 and CDR2 sequences are SGHDT and YYEEEE. V was clipped by 4 bases and J by 2 bases; unmatched bases: 3. CDR3 loop: CASSRGTGAYEQYF. CDR3 bases: TGTGCCAGCAGCCGCGGGACAGGGGCCTACGAGCAGTACTTC.

This sequence joins TRBV7-3 and TRBJ2-3, with 9 bases lining up with TRBD2. This CDR3 has 15 residues. CDR1 is SGHTA, CDR2 FQGTGA, per germline. V lost 5 bases, J lost 4 bases, and 7 bases stayed unmatched. The CDR3 here is CASSALGTSSDTQYF. The DNA of the CDR3 is TGTGCCAGCAGCGCACTAGGGACTAGCTCAGATACGCAGTATTTT.

The CDR3 DNA is TGCGCCAGCAGGGGGACAGGGGCCTACGAGCAGTACTTC. Translating gives CASRGTGAYEQYF. The chain couples TRBV10-2 to TRBJ2-7, with TRBD1 matching 10 bases. This CDR3 region has 13 residues. From germline, CDR1 is WSHSY and CDR2 SAAADI. J gave up 2 bases and V 6 bases, and 1 base lay outside the gene matches.

The chain is built from TRBV5-4 and TRBJ2-7; D possibly corresponds to TRBD1 (6 bases). Germline CDR1 and CDR2: SGHNT and YYREEE (reference sequence). This CDR3 is 15 amino acids long. Trimming pared 3 bases from V and 0 bases from J, leaving 13 bases between. This CDR3 reads CASSYADRGSYEQYF. The CDR3 nucleotides are TGTGCCAGCAGCTACGCGGACAGAGGCTCCTACGAGCAGTACTTC.

The chain uses TRBV27 and TRBJ2-1, with a possible D match to TRBD2 (6 bases). V was shortened by 3 bases and J by 8 bases, with 14 bases between the two germline ends. The CDR3 length is 14 residues. CDR1 MNHEY and CDR2 SMNVEV come from the germline V gene (reference sequence). CDR3 region: CASSLRDGVHEQFF. CDR3 sequence (DNA): TGTGCCAGCAGTTTGCGGGACGGTGTCCATGAGCAGTTCTTC.

J is TRBJ2-3 and V is TRBV7-9, with 9 bases identical to TRBD2. V trimming: 5 bases; J trimming: 1 base; junction bases outside the gene matches: 4. CDR3 size: 15 residues. Germline V lookup: CDR1 SEHNR, CDR2 FQNEAQ (reference sequence). CDR3 coding DNA: TGTGCCAGCAGCCCAGCGGGGGGCGGCACAGATACGCAGTATTTT. Translating gives CASSPAGGGTDTQYF.

The chain couples TRBV28 to TRBJ1-1, with 8 bases aligning to TRBD1. CDR3 length: 15 amino acids. Germline V lookup: CDR1 MDHEN, CDR2 SYDVKM. The junction had 9 bases not matched to a gene; V was cut back by 4 bases and J by 5 bases. The CDR3 here is CASSSLTGAGTEAFF. The CDR3 region has the DNA TGTGCCAGCAGTTCGTTGACAGGGGCGGGGACTGAAGCTTTCTTT.

As DNA, the CDR3 is TGTGCCAGCAGCAAGGGAGCCCTCTACAATGAGCAGTTCTTC. It is translated as CASSKGALYNEQFF. This chain joins TRBV5-6 and TRBJ2-1, with D possibly TRBD2 on 5 matching bases. Germline V CDR1 and CDR2: SGHDT, YYEEEE. V gave up 4 bases and J gave up 3 bases, with 11 bases separating them. CDR3 length: 14 residues.

The V call is TRBV5-6, the J call TRBJ1-3, with TRBD1 matching over 9 bases. J gave up 0 bases and V 5 bases, and 9 bases lay outside the gene matches. CDR3 size: 17 residues. The germline V gene has CDR1 SGHDT and CDR2 YYEEEE. For the CDR3, the DNA is TGTGCCAGCAGTTATCCGGACAGGGGACGCTCTGGAAACACCATATATTTT. Amino acids: CASSYPDRGRSGNTIYF. Full variable domain (rest looked up from reference TRBV5-6 and TRBJ1-3): DAGVTQSPTHLIKTRGQQVTLRCSPKSGHDTVSWYQQALGQGPQFIFQYYEEEERQRGNFPDRFSGHQFPNYSSELNVNALLLGDSALYLCASSYPDRGRSGNTIYFGEGSWLTVV.

This clone has only one observation. V usage is TRBV11-2 and J usage is TRBJ2-7; D gene unclear. V gave up 3 bases and J gave up 2 bases, with 8 bases separating them. From germline, CDR1 is SGHAT and CDR2 FQNNGV. The CDR3 totals 13 residues. CDR3 region: CASSLSFPYEQYF. The CDR3 coding sequence is TGTGCCAGCAGCTTGAGTTTTCCCTACGAGCAGTACTTC.

The J gene is TRBJ1-3, the V gene TRBV6-6, with D tentatively TRBD1 (6 bases). The CDR3 consists of 15 residues. Germline loops: CDR1 MNHNY, CDR2 SVGAGI (reference sequence). Trimming shortened V by 8 bases and J by 1 base, and 15 bases separated the two germline ends. CDR3 in DNA: TGTGCCAGCGGACTGACAGGTCTTTCTGGAAACACCATATATTTT. Translating it yields CASGLTGLSGNTIYF.